Listed below are T cell receptor beta chains from one sample, sequenced in a study of Ad26.COV2.S vaccination and SARS-CoV-2 variants. TCRdb's table, derived via immunoSEQ multiplex PCR, lists solely in-frame clones and lacks some. The sample holds 350,000 to 450,000 clones, approximately 89% seen once. Source: peripheral blood, taken in a trial of Ad26.COV2.S vaccine versus placebo. All receptors derive from a person aged 18 to 65 who received the Ad26.COV2.S COVID-19 vaccine or a placebo. Each CDR3 is given with its conserved first and last residue. The order of the fields is J gene, V gene, CDR3 length, CDR3 protein.

TRBJ2-2	TRBV6-5	14	CASRGLSNTGELFF
TRBJ2-7	TRBV5-1	14	CASSPGGPSYEQYF
TRBJ2-3	TRBV28	13	CASKGASTDTQYF
TRBJ1-2	TRBV6-5	12	CAIWTEYYGYTF
TRBJ2-1	TRBV6-6	16	CASNLAGGSSYNEQFF
TRBJ2-1	TRBV6-5	12	CASTQGRGEQFF
TRBJ2-5	TRBV4-3	15	CASSQVVAGQETQYF
TRBJ1-3	TRBV11-3	13	CASSWNSGNTIYF
TRBJ1-3	TRBV4-2	16	CASSGAGGASGNTIYF
TRBJ2-5	TRBV5-1	15	CASSYLKARQETQYF
TRBJ2-7	TRBV6-2/TRBV6-3	14	CASSYKGEVGEQYF
TRBJ1-2	TRBV7-3	15	CASSLEAGANYGYTF
TRBJ1-6	TRBV28	13	CATLEVDNSPLHF
TRBJ2-2	TRBV7-6	15	CASSRDRLNTGELFF
TRBJ1-6	TRBV7-2	15	CASSPPGARNSPLHF
TRBJ1-1	TRBV9	15	CASSGTGFGNTEAFF
TRBJ2-7	TRBV27	15	CASSFDRGGSYEQYF
TRBJ1-1	TRBV4-1	15	CASSQDLGQNTEAFF
TRBJ2-3	TRBV29-1	14	CSVKTSGRKNTQYF
TRBJ1-1	TRBV2	14	CASRSGTGNTEAFF
TRBJ2-5	TRBV10-3	13	CAISDRAGETQYF
TRBJ1-2	TRBV5-1	14	CASSLRQGASGYTF
TRBJ1-2	TRBV4-3	14	CASSHLGFTYGYTF
TRBJ1-2	TRBV7-3	15	CASSLGQGGSYGYTF
TRBJ2-5	TRBV2	13	CASSERRQETQYF
TRBJ1-6	TRBV28	13	CASGALNNSPLHF
TRBJ1-2	TRBV7-9	13	CASSLVGGSGYTF